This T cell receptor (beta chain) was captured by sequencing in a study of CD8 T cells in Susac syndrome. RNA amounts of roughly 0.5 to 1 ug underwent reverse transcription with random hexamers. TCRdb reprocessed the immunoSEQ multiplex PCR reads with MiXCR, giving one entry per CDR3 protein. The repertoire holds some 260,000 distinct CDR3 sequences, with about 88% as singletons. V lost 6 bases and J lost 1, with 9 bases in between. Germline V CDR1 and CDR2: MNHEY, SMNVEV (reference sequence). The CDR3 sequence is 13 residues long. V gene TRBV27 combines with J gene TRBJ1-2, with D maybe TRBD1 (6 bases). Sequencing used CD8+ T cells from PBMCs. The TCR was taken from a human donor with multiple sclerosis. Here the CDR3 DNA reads TGTGCCAGCAGCTTGGACAGTAACTATGGCTACACCTTC. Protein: CASSLDSNYGYTF.